Sequencing of this T cell receptor (beta chain) was carried out in a study of OX40 agonist ivuxolimab in advanced cancers. Across the study: The study treated patients with ivuxolimab, an agonistic anti-OX40 (CD134) antibody. Ivuxolimab, which patients received intravenously every 2 weeks, was dosed at 0.01 to 10 mg/kg.

This clone was seen ten or more times. Assay used: immunoSEQ multiplex PCR; TCRdb lists only in-frame clones, some missing. The sample lists roughly 20,000 clones; about 84% were seen once. Trimming removed 4 bases from V and 3 bases from J; junction bases left unmatched: 11. CDR1 is SGHRS, CDR2 YFSETQ, per germline. This CDR3 is built from 18 residues. Specimen: CD4+ or CD8+ T cells sorted from blood, collected in a trial of the OX40 agonist ivuxolimab. The source is an adult with an advanced solid tumor such as melanoma, head and neck, liver or kidney cancer. This chain uses TRBV5-1 with TRBJ2-3; TRBD2 matches 13 bases. The CDR3 here is CASSPTGLAGFLTDTQYF. The CDR3 DNA reads as TGCGCCAGCAGCCCCACGGGACTAGCGGGGTTTTTGACAGATACGCAGTATTTT.